The clone carrying this TCR beta chain was picked up a small number of times. The antigen is not known. Time point defined: newly diagnosed GD, antithyroid drugs for less than 3 months. The TCR library was made from RNA extracted from PBMCs. This sample is part of a study of regulatory T cells in long-lasting Graves disease. Regarding the study as a whole: TRBV28, TRBJ1-2 and TRBJ2-5 were favored in persistent disease. Between persistent patients, around 2,900 public clonotypes were shared, exceeding the 950 to 1,000 shared between new patients.

This CDR3 comprises 15 residues. Per germline, CDR1 MGHRA and CDR2 YSYEKL. Arm-PCR of CDR3 regions and iRepertoire HTBI primers were the basis on which TCR beta libraries were built. TCRdb re-called the multiplex PCR reads through MiXCR, storing one row per CDR3 protein. Of 550,000 to 600,000 distinct CDR3 sequences in the sample, 16% are singletons; the top ten hold 9.5% to 15%. Separately, the same data were catalogued under a study of T cells in Graves' hyperthyroidism and ophthalmopathy. Per that paper: It was uncontrolled infection, other autoimmune disease, pregnancy or lactation that excluded patients. Researchers ran a first-round RT-PCR on the TCR CDR3 using the HTBI primer set.

This sequence joins TRBV4-1 and TRBJ2-7; unclear D gene. The tail of the sequence fits TRBJ1-2 better, so the J call may be wrong. Sequenced material: peripheral blood mononuclear cells (PBMCs), taken at new diagnosis, from a patient treated with antithyroid drugs. This TCR came from a man aged 18 to 29 with Graves disease. The CDR3 nucleotides read TGCGCCAGCAGCCAAGTTGTCGGTCAGGCCTTTGGCTACACCTTC. Translating it yields CASSQVVGQAFGYTF.